This T cell receptor beta chain was recorded in a study of identifying expanded T cells in peripheral blood. V gave up 3 bases and J gave up 0 bases, with 6 bases separating them. This CDR3 has 14 amino acids. Germline lookup yields CDR1 KGHSH and CDR2 LQKENI. This clone was observed a handful of times. Generated by immunoSEQ multiplex PCR, the TCRdb table keeps only in-frame clones and is missing some. Of about 90,000 clones detected, roughly 90% appear once; the ten largest clones hold approximately 5%. The V and J genes are TRBV18 and TRBJ2-1; D is ambiguous. The receptor's source is a person aged 18 to 69 in good health. What was sequenced was blood. The CDR3 DNA sequence: TGTGCCAGCTCACCTATGAGCTCCTACAATGAGCAGTTCTTC. This translates into CASSPMSSYNEQFF. Full variable domain (outside the CDR3, taken from reference TRBV18 and TRBJ2-1): NAGVMQNPRHLVRRRGQEARLRCSPMKGHSHVYWYRQLPEEGLKFMVYLQKENIIDESGMPKERFSAEFPKEGPSILRIQQVVRGDSAAYFCASSPMSSYNEQFFGPGTRLTVL.